These 8 T cell receptor beta chains were all obtained from the same sample, sequenced in a study of sequential checkpoint blockade in melanoma. Generated by immunoSEQ multiplex PCR, the TCRdb table keeps only in-frame clones and is missing some. The sample holds approximately 9,000 clones, roughly 72% seen once. Treatment denoted: randomized to nivolumab then ipilimumab (arm A) or the reverse (arm B). This specimen was CD8+ T cells sorted from blood (inferred from file names), taken from a patient given nivolumab and ipilimumab in sequence. All receptors derive from a human donor with melanoma.

This clone is medium-sized in the sample. This chain uses TRBV5-1 with TRBJ1-2, with 7 bases identical to TRBD1. The CDR3 length is 11 residues. The J segment lost 8 bases and the V segment lost 4 bases, leaving 2 bases of the junction unmatched. Per germline, CDR1 SGHRS and CDR2 YFSETQ. CDR3 region: CASSTGVGYTF. The CDR3, as DNA: TGCGCCAGCAGCACAGGGGTCGGCTACACCTTC. The variable domain in full, with the rest retrieved from reference TRBV5-1 and TRBJ1-2, is KAGVTQTPRYLIKTRGQQVTLSCSPISGHRSVSWYQQTPGQGLQFLFEYFSETQRNKGNFPGRFSGRQFSNSRSEMNVSTLELGDSALYLCASSTGVGYTFGSGTRLTVV.

The V and J genes are TRBV25-1 and TRBJ1-1; 8 nucleotides agree with TRBD1. The CDR3 totals 13 residues. Germline CDR1 reads MGHDK; CDR2 reads SYGVNS. V dropped 6 bases and J dropped 4; count of bases not matched to a gene: 4. The CDR3 protein is CASSSTGGTEAFF. DNA for the CDR3: TGTGCCAGCAGCTCCACAGGGGGCACTGAAGCTTTCTTT.

CDR3 amino acids: CASSLRQGMNTGELFF. CDR3 nucleotides: TGTGCCAGCAGCTTAAGACAGGGGATGAACACCGGGGAGCTGTTTTTT. The chain recombines TRBV7-9 with TRBJ2-2, with 8 bases aligning to TRBD1. With V trimmed by 2 bases and J by 1 base, 3 bases remained unmatched. Germline V gene data show CDR1 as SEHNR and CDR2 as FQNEAQ (reference sequence). The CDR3 loop spans 16 amino acids.

This clone turned up a few times. The chain employs TRBV10-3 and TRBJ2-1; 7 positions agree with TRBD1. The CDR3 contains 15 residues. V was clipped by 6 bases and J by 2 bases; unmatched bases: 7. Per germline, CDR1 ENHRY and CDR2 SYGVKD. CDR3 amino acids: CAIRPGTAAYNEQFF. The CDR3 nucleotides read TGTGCCATCAGACCCGGGACAGCAGCCTACAATGAGCAGTTCTTC.

V gene TRBV6-4 combines with J gene TRBJ2-2, with D possibly TRBD1 on 5 matching bases. This CDR3 spans 13 amino acids. CDR1 is MRHNA and CDR2 is SNTAGT in the germline V gene. V was trimmed by 2 bases and J by 4 bases, leaving 5 bases between them. The CDR3 sequence: CASSDGATGELFF. The CDR3 coding sequence is TGTGCCAGCAGTGACGGGGCCACCGGGGAGCTGTTTTTT.

A note on this clone: Other DNA sequences within the sample encode an identical CDR3. The DNA of the CDR3 is TGTGCCTTTACCTCCGGGGGTATTGGCTACACCTTC. Its protein is CAFTSGGIGYTF. The chain carries TRBV2 and TRBJ1-2, with TRBD1 as a possible D gene (5 bases). Germline-derived CDR1 and CDR2 are SNHLY and FYNNEI. The CDR3 spans 12 residues. Trimming stripped 11 bases from V and 7 bases from J, with 17 bases between.

The chain links TRBV6-1 to TRBJ2-1, with 8 bases fitting TRBD2. Germline lookup yields CDR1 MNHNS and CDR2 SASEGT. CDR3 length: 16 residues. Unmatched junction bases numbered 2, after V lost 1 base and J lost 0 bases. The CDR3 DNA is TGTGCCAGCAGTGAAGTAAGCGGGAGCTCCTACAATGAGCAGTTCTTC. Protein: CASSEVSGSSYNEQFF.

The table lists this clone with a few counts. The rearrangement uses TRBV21-1 and TRBJ2-7; the table's D call TRBD1 went unverified against the DNA. TRBV21-1 is tagged as a pseudogene. The CDR3 is 21 residues long. DNA for the CDR3: TGTGCCAGCAGCTCAAGTGGGGTTACAGGGGACCCGAAACGGAGCTCCTACGAGCAGTACGTC. As protein: CASSSSGVTGDPKRSSYEQYV.